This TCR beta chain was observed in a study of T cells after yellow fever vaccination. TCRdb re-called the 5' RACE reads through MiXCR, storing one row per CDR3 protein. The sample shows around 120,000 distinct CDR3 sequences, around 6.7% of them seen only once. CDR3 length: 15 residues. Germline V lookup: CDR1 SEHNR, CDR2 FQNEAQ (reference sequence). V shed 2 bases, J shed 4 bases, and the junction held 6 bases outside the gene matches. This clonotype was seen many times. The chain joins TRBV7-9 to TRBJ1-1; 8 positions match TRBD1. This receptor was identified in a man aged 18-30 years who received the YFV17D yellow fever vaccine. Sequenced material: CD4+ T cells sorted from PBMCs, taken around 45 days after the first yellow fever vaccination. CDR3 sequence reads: CASSLSGGWGTEAFF. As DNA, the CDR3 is TGTGCCAGCAGCTTATCAGGGGGCTGGGGCACTGAAGCTTTCTTT.